The text below deals with one T cell receptor beta chain. Its antigen is as yet unknown. CDR1 and CDR2 from the germline V gene are SGHRS and YFSETQ. V shed 5 bases and J 1 base; nucleotides not matched to a gene: 11. The CDR3 runs 17 residues. Spiked into each PCR were synthetic inline TR CDR3 controls of all V-J pairings. The assay was immunoSEQ multiplex PCR, and TCRdb's table has in-frame clones only and misses some. The sample holds about 30,000 clones, almost 95% seen once. The sample belongs to a study of multiple sclerosis patients with progressive multifocal leukoencephalopathy. Whole-study context: The control group, sampled over time, had multiple sclerosis, received natalizumab and did not develop PML. Study results and caveats: Lower normalized Shannon entropy suggested reduced TRB diversity in most PML patients. Preferential TRBV-TRBJ pairings or common gene usage were not detected at PML.

Time point denoted: before natalizumab initiation. The V call is TRBV5-1, the J call TRBJ2-2; 7 nucleotides agree with TRBD2. Sequenced sample: PBMCs. This clonotype originated in a man aged 30 to 39 with multiple sclerosis. The CDR3: CASSYYPGTMNTGELFF. Written as DNA, the CDR3 is TGCGCCAGCAGTTATTACCCCGGGACTATGAACACCGGGGAGCTGTTTTTT.